These 32 T cell receptor beta chains came from one sample sequenced in a study of blood T cell dynamics during melanoma immunotherapy. Time point in this sample: week 3, after first cycle of checkpoint inhibitor. Libraries were prepared by immunoSEQ multiplex PCR; TCRdb keeps only in-frame clonotypes and omits some of them. The sample shows 8,000 to 13,000 clones, approximately 86% of them seen only once. The starting material was blood, obtained from a patient treated with checkpoint blockade. The receptors here all came from a human donor with melanoma.

V usage is TRBV27 and J usage is TRBJ2-3, with 14 bases that match TRBD2. V trimming: 3 bases; J trimming: 14 bases; junction bases outside the gene matches: 10. CDR3 length: 15 amino acids. Germline lookup yields CDR1 MNHEY and CDR2 SMNVEV (reference sequence). As DNA, the CDR3 is TGTGCCAGCAGTTTCGGGGGACTAGCGGGAGTTCCAGCGTATTTT. As protein: CASSFGGLAGVPAYF.

The chain recombines TRBV28 with TRBJ2-1; the match to TRBD2 covers 9 bases. Germline loops: CDR1 MDHEN, CDR2 SYDVKM. The CDR3 length is 16 residues. Trimming cost V 6 bases and J 3 bases; bases outside gene matches: 9. The CDR3 nucleotides read TGTGCCAGCAGGACCGTGTGGACTAGCGACTACAATGAGCAGTTCTTC. Translated, it gives CASRTVWTSDYNEQFF.

The genes are TRBV19 and TRBJ1-3; D is unresolved. V lost 5 bases, J lost 0 bases, and 11 bases lay in between. The V gene's germline CDR1 is LNHDA and CDR2 SQIVND (reference sequence). The CDR3 is made up of 15 amino acids. In nucleotides, the CDR3 is TGTGCCAGTAGTGAACGGCATGACTCTGGAAACACCATATATTTT. Amino acid sequence: CASSERHDSGNTIYF. Based on the CDR3 plus reference TRBV19 and TRBJ1-3, the full variable domain is DGGITQSPKYLFRKEGQNVTLSCEQNLNHDAMYWYRQDPGQGLRLIYYSQIVNDFQKGDIAEGYSVSREKKESFPLTVTSAQKNPTAFYLCASSERHDSGNTIYFGEGSWLTVV.

The chain employs TRBV11-3 and TRBJ2-7; D may be TRBD2 (5 bases). The length of the CDR3 is 11 residues. CDR1 is SGHNT and CDR2 is YENEEA in the germline V gene. V was trimmed by 4 bases and J by 6 bases, leaving 7 bases between them. The CDR3 here is CASSSGVEQYF. DNA for the CDR3: TGTGCCAGCAGCTCCGGGGTCGAGCAGTACTTC.

The J gene is TRBJ2-6, the V gene TRBV9, with 8 positions matching TRBD1. The CDR3 is 14 amino acids. V dropped 0 bases and J dropped 12; count of bases not matched to a gene: 5. CDR1 SGDLS and CDR2 YYNGEE come from the germline V gene. The CDR3 here is CASSVEGQVTVLTF. Written as DNA, the CDR3 is TGTGCCAGCAGCGTAGAGGGACAGGTTACCGTCCTGACTTTC. Filled out from reference TRBV9 and TRBJ2-6, the complete variable domain reads DSGVTQTPKHLITATGQRVTLRCSPRSGDLSVYWYQQSLDQGLQFLIQYYNGEERAKGNILERFSAQQFPDLHSELNLSSLELGDSALYFCASSVEGQVTVLTFGAGSRLTVL.

V is TRBV7-6 and J is TRBJ1-4; D remains ambiguous. In germline, CDR1 is SGHVS, CDR2 FNYEAQ. CDR3 length equals 15 residues. V dropped 5 bases and J dropped 3 bases, with 13 bases sitting between them. The CDR3 region is CASSMATAPNEKLFF. The CDR3 coding sequence is TGTGCCAGCAGCATGGCCACAGCGCCTAATGAAAAACTGTTTTTT.

J is TRBJ2-1 and V is TRBV5-6; 7 nucleotides agree with TRBD2. From germline, CDR1 is SGHDT and CDR2 YYEEEE. J gave up 7 bases and V 3 bases, and 13 bases lay outside the gene matches. The CDR3 sequence is 16 residues long. The CDR3 sequence is CASSSGLDWSSNEQFF. In nucleotides, the CDR3 is TGTGCCAGCAGCTCCGGACTAGACTGGAGTTCGAATGAGCAGTTCTTC.

The chain is built from TRBV5-6 and TRBJ2-1; 12 bases fit TRBD2. Germline values: CDR1 SGHDT, CDR2 YYEEEE. CDR3 length: 16 residues. The J segment lost 9 bases and the V segment lost 0 bases, leaving 7 bases of the junction unmatched. CDR3 sequence reads: CASSLGGTSGFGEQFF. The DNA for the CDR3 is TGTGCCAGCAGCTTGGGCGGGACTAGCGGGTTTGGTGAGCAGTTCTTC.

This sequence joins TRBV19 and TRBJ2-1, with TRBD2 identical over 15 bases. This CDR3 region has 18 residues. Germline lookup yields CDR1 LNHDA and CDR2 SQIVND (reference sequence). J gave up 5 bases and V 3 bases, and 8 bases lay outside the gene matches. The CDR3 DNA is TGTGCCAGTAGTATCGGGACTAGCGGGAGGACGTTAAACAATGAGCAGTTCTTC. As protein: CASSIGTSGRTLNNEQFF.

This clone appeared once. The CDR3 DNA reads as TGTGCCAGCAGCCCCCAGAGGTCTAGCGGGACAGCGAACACCGGGGAGCTGTTTTTT. The encoded protein is CASSPQRSSGTANTGELFF. The chain uses TRBV7-3 and TRBJ2-2; the match to TRBD2 covers 9 bases. The trim removed 5 bases at V and 0 bases at J, leaving 13 bases unmatched. The CDR3 has 19 residues. CDR1 is SGHTA and CDR2 is FQGTGA in the germline V gene.

This clone showed up just a few times. The chain uses TRBV2 and TRBJ2-7; D gene ambiguous. The germline V and J ends were trimmed by 8 bases and 1 base, with 9 bases remaining between them. CDR1 and CDR2 from the germline V gene are SNHLY and FYNNEI. This CDR3 spans 12 amino acids. The CDR3 here is CASGRRSYEQYF. CDR3 DNA sequence: TGTGCCAGCGGGCGGCGATCCTACGAGCAGTACTTC.

V and J are TRBV27 and TRBJ2-7; a weak D match, TRBD1 (6 bases). Deletions cut 5 bases from V and 0 bases from J, with 11 bases between. CDR3 length equals 14 residues. Per germline, CDR1 MNHEY and CDR2 SMNVEV (reference sequence). CDR3 coding DNA: TGTGCCAGCAGTAAGTTGGACAGCTCCTACGAGCAGTACTTC. As protein: CASSKLDSSYEQYF.

The chain couples TRBV10-2 to TRBJ2-7, with D maybe TRBD1 (6 bases). V shed 4 bases and J shed 0 bases, with 7 bases lying between them. CDR1 is WSHSY and CDR2 is SAAADI in the germline V gene. The CDR3 has 13 residues. The chain's CDR3 is CASSGQASYEQYF. CDR3 nucleotide sequence: TGCGCCAGCAGTGGACAGGCCTCCTACGAGCAGTACTTC.

The CDR3 spells CASSPLGAETGREWNSPLHF. The CDR3 coding sequence is TGTGCCAGCAGCCCTCTTGGAGCCGAGACAGGGAGGGAGTGGAATTCACCCCTCCACTTT. The chain employs TRBV5-8 and TRBJ1-6, with TRBD1 identical over 7 bases. Germline-derived CDR1 and CDR2 are SGHTS and YDEGEE. The CDR3 sequence is 20 residues long. V lost 4 bases to trimming and J lost 7 bases; unmatched junction nucleotides: 23.

This rearrangement joins TRBV9 to TRBJ1-1; maybe TRBD1 (5 bases). The CDR3 is 14 residues long. Germline CDR1 is SGDLS and CDR2 is YYNGEE. Deletions cut 3 bases from V and 0 bases from J, with 9 bases between. The CDR3 sequence: CASSASTVNTEAFF. Written as DNA, the CDR3 is TGTGCCAGCAGCGCGTCGACAGTGAACACTGAAGCTTTCTTT.

This chain links TRBV2 with TRBJ1-1; D gene ambiguous. The CDR3 runs 15 residues. Germline V lookup: CDR1 SNHLY, CDR2 FYNNEI. The V end lost 6 bases, the J end lost 4 bases, and 18 bases lay between the germline ends. The chain's CDR3 is CASSPRGRGTTEAFF. The CDR3 DNA reads as TGTGCCAGCAGCCCTCGCGGCCGGGGTACCACTGAAGCTTTCTTT. Drawing the rest from reference TRBV2 and TRBJ1-1, the complete variable domain is EPEVTQTPSHQVTQMGQEVILRCVPISNHLYFYWYRQILGQKVEFLVSFYNNEISEKSEIFDDQFSVERPDGSNFTLKIRSTKLEDSAMYFCASSPRGRGTTEAFFGQGTRLTVV.

V is TRBV7-2 and J is TRBJ2-7; 11 bases fit TRBD2. This CDR3 has 14 residues. CDR1 SGHTA and CDR2 FQGNSA come from the germline V gene. The ends lost 6 bases at V and 4 bases at J; junction bases unmatched: 5. The CDR3, as DNA: TGTGCCAGCAGTCGGACTAGCGGGCATTACGAGCAGTACTTC. This encodes CASSRTSGHYEQYF.

The chain uses TRBV28 and TRBJ1-2; D not certain. V was shortened by 4 bases and J by 8 bases, with 26 bases between the two germline ends. Germline CDR1 reads MDHEN; CDR2 reads SYDVKM. The CDR3 consists of 17 residues. CDR3 coding DNA: TGTGCCAGCAGTTCCCGGACGGCAACCTACCTTACTGCAGGCTACACCTTC. Encoded protein: CASSSRTATYLTAGYTF.

This chain connects TRBV4-2 to TRBJ2-7; weak D call: TRBD2 (6 bases). This CDR3 has 11 residues. Germline V lookup: CDR1 LGHNA, CDR2 YNFKEQ. V gave up 4 bases and J gave up 10 bases, with 11 bases separating them. CDR3 region: CASSPETSQYF. DNA for the CDR3: TGTGCCAGCAGCCCCGAGACTAGTCAGTACTTC.

This chain links TRBV27 with TRBJ1-6, with 7 bases that match TRBD1. With V trimmed by 7 bases and J by 2 bases, 5 bases remained unmatched. The CDR3 extends over 15 amino acids. The germline CDR1 and CDR2 sequences are MNHEY and SMNVEV (reference sequence). The CDR3 sequence: CASTTGQTYNSPLHF. CDR3 DNA sequence: TGTGCCAGCACCACGGGACAGACCTATAATTCACCCCTCCACTTT.

This chain joins TRBV21-1 and TRBJ2-3; the DNA was not compared with TRBD2, the D call given in the table. TRBV21-1 is described as a pseudogene. The CDR3 totals 15 residues. CDR3 in amino acids: CANSGGPKFTDTQYF. The CDR3 bases are TGTGCCAATAGCGGAGGACCGAAATTCACAGATACGCAGTATTTT.

The CDR3 loop is CASTKTAYGYTF. The CDR3 DNA reads TGTGCCAGCACCAAAACAGCGTATGGCTACACCTTC. V and J are TRBV5-4 and TRBJ1-2; D gene ambiguous. This CDR3 spans 12 amino acids. CDR1 SGHNT and CDR2 YYREEE come from the germline V gene (reference sequence). Trimming cost V 6 bases and J 5 bases, with 11 bases left between them.

This chain joins TRBV14 and TRBJ2-7, with TRBD1 as a possible D gene (5 bases). There are 16 residues in the CDR3. Germline lookup yields CDR1 SGHDN and CDR2 FVKESK. V gave up 1 base and J gave up 2 bases, with 15 bases separating them. CDR3 coding DNA: TGTGCCAGCAGCCAAGTGTTCAGGGCGGCGGCCTACGAGCAGTACTTC. Translating it yields CASSQVFRAAAYEQYF.

The chain carries TRBV6-5 and TRBJ1-1; D unresolved. The CDR3 spans 14 residues. Deletions cut 6 bases from V and 2 bases from J, with 13 bases between. Looked up from germline, CDR1 is MNHEY and CDR2 is SVGAGI. Here the CDR3 reads CASRSRPGNTEAFF. In nucleotides, the CDR3 is TGTGCCAGCAGAAGCAGGCCTGGAAACACTGAAGCTTTCTTT.

DNA for the CDR3: TGTGCCAGCAGTTACTCGTCCATCGTAGGCTACACCTTC. Its translation: CASSYSSIVGYTF. This chain connects TRBV6-5 to TRBJ1-2; D gene uncertain. The germline gives CDR1 MNHEY, CDR2 SVGAGI. The V end lost 0 bases, the J end lost 8 bases, and 10 bases lay between the germline ends. This CDR3 is 13 amino acids long.

The V call is TRBV5-4, the J call TRBJ2-3, with D uncertain. V was clipped by 0 bases and J by 0 bases, with 8 bases between them. The CDR3 is 15 amino acids. Germline assignment: CDR1 SGHNT and CDR2 YYREEE (reference sequence). CDR3 nucleotides: TGTGCCAGCAGCTTGGGCGGTACTAGCACAGATACGCAGTATTTT. Translated, it gives CASSLGGTSTDTQYF.

The chain employs TRBV13 and TRBJ2-1; no definite D call. V was pared by 3 bases and J by 5 bases, with 11 bases between. Germline V lookup: CDR1 PRHDT, CDR2 FYEKMQ (reference sequence). The CDR3 is 14 amino acids. DNA of the CDR3: TGTGCCAGCAGCTTTAGACGAACCAACAATGAGCAGTTCTTC. Its protein product is CASSFRRTNNEQFF.

V is TRBV19 and J is TRBJ2-2; TRBD1 matches 8 bases. There are 15 residues in the CDR3. Per the germline V gene, CDR1 is LNHDA and CDR2 is SQIVND (reference sequence). After removal of 6 bases from V and 4 bases from J, the junction contained 7 bases not matched to a gene. CDR3 in DNA: TGTGCCAGTAGCCGTCAGGGGGCCGGCACCGGGGAGCTGTTTTTT. Protein product: CASSRQGAGTGELFF. Variable domain in full (rest from reference TRBV19 and TRBJ2-2): DGGITQSPKYLFRKEGQNVTLSCEQNLNHDAMYWYRQDPGQGLRLIYYSQIVNDFQKGDIAEGYSVSREKKESFPLTVTSAQKNPTAFYLCASSRQGAGTGELFFGEGSRLTVL.

V usage is TRBV14 and J usage is TRBJ2-7, with TRBD1 identical over 7 bases. The trim removed 4 bases at V and 6 bases at J, leaving 9 bases unmatched. The CDR3 totals 14 residues. The germline gives CDR1 SGHDN, CDR2 FVKESK. CDR3 amino acids: CASSRDRVRVEQYF. CDR3 DNA sequence: TGTGCCAGCAGCCGCGACAGGGTGAGGGTCGAGCAGTACTTC.

This chain joins TRBV5-1 and TRBJ2-7, with TRBD2 matching over 16 bases. V shed 5 bases, J shed 6 bases, and the junction held 8 bases outside the gene matches. CDR1 is SGHRS, CDR2 YFSETQ, per germline. The CDR3 sequence is 16 residues long. In DNA, the CDR3 is TGCGCCAGCAGGACCGGGACTAGCGGGAGGGAGACCGAGCAGTACTTC. It specifies CASRTGTSGRETEQYF.

The chain uses TRBV5-1 and TRBJ2-2; the match to TRBD1 covers 9 bases. The CDR3 spans 15 residues. Germline CDR1 and CDR2: SGHRS and YFSETQ. With 6 bases clipped from V and 5 bases from J, the junction kept 8 bases outside the gene matches. In nucleotides, the CDR3 is TGCGCCAGCATCCCGGGACAGGGTCGAACCGGGGAGCTGTTTTTT. Its translation is CASIPGQGRTGELFF.

The J gene is TRBJ1-1, the V gene TRBV10-2; D is unclear. V lost 5 bases and J 0 bases, leaving 7 bases between the germline ends. The CDR3 loop spans 13 amino acids. Germline V gene lookup returns CDR1 WSHSY and CDR2 SAAADI. CDR3 coding DNA: TGCGCCAGCAGTAGGGCTATGAACACTGAAGCTTTCTTT. Translating it yields CASSRAMNTEAFF.